A selection of T cell receptor beta chains follows, all from one sample in a study of T-cell memory formation after mild COVID-19. Via MiXCR, TCRdb re-called the 5' RACE reads, giving one row per CDR3 protein. There are almost 350,000 distinct CDR3 sequences in the sample; 20% to 25% occur only once, and over 20% lies in the top ten. The sequenced material came from PBMCs or a T cell subset sorted from them (not recorded which). These receptors came from a man younger than 30 who had mild COVID-19 (a few samples of this study predate the infection). Cell type and time point are not known. The CDR3 runs from the conserved cysteine through the conserved F or W. A D gene is named only where the DNA matches it firmly. The size field is filled for only some rows; it gives once, few, many or a size class.

TRBV20-1	.	.	TRBJ1-5	TGCAGTGCCACGGGACTCCCGAGGAGTGGCAATCAGCCCCAGCATTTT	CSATGLPRSGNQPQHF
TRBV7-2	.	few	TRBJ2-1	TGTGCCAGCAGCTTATCTTCCGGGGGAAATGAGCAGTTCTTC	CASSLSSGGNEQFF
TRBV4-1	.	.	TRBJ2-3	TGCGCCAGCAGCCGTCAGGGCCAGAGGAACACAGATACGCAGTATTTT	CASSRQGQRNTDTQYF
TRBV5-1	TRBD1	few	TRBJ2-5	TGCGCCAGCAGCCAAGGGACAGGGGGTCATATTGAGACCCAGTACTTC	CASSQGTGGHIETQYF
TRBV29-1	.	few	TRBJ2-6	TGCAGCGTTGGGAGGCCCGGGGCCAACGTCCTGACTTTC	CSVGRPGANVLTF
TRBV7-2	TRBD1	few	TRBJ2-3	TGTGCCAGCAGCCCTCGAGCGACAGGGGGCGCGGATACGCAGTATTTT	CASSPRATGGADTQYF
TRBV4-1	.	.	TRBJ1-3	TGCGCCAGCAGCCAAGACCCGGGTCCTCCCGGAAACACCATATATTTT	CASSQDPGPPGNTIYF
TRBV6-5	.	few	TRBJ2-3	TGTGCCAGCAGCTCCGGACTCGAGAACCGAGATACGCAGTATTTT	CASSSGLENRDTQYF
TRBV18	TRBD1	.	TRBJ1-1	TGTGCCAGCTCACCACCCAGACAGGGGGTGACTGAAGCTTTCTTT	CASSPPRQGVTEAFF
TRBV27	TRBD1	.	TRBJ1-2	TGTGCCAGCAGGATACAGGGGGCTCGGGGCGGCTATGGCTACACCTTC	CASRIQGARGGYGYTF
TRBV7-2	.	few	TRBJ1-6	TGTGCCAGCAGCTTAGCCCCGATTTCACCCCTCCACTTT	CASSLAPISPLHF
TRBV7-3	.	.	TRBJ1-6	TGTGCCAGCAGCTTCGGAGCGCCTAATTCACCCCTCCACTTT	CASSFGAPNSPLHF
TRBV20-1	.	.	TRBJ2-6	TGCAGTGCTAGAGAACAGGGTGTCGGGGCCAACGTCCTGACTTTC	CSAREQGVGANVLTF
TRBV7-2	.	.	TRBJ2-6	TGTGCCAGCAGCCGAGGGGGTTCGGGGGCCAACGTCCTGACTTTC	CASSRGGSGANVLTF
TRBV6-5	TRBD1	once	TRBJ2-2	TGTGCCAGCAGTCGCGGGACAGGGTCTGTAGGCGGGGAGCTGTTTTTT	CASSRGTGSVGGELFF
TRBV20-1	.	.	TRBJ2-3	TGCAGTGCCACCCGACTAGGAGATACGCAGTATTTT	CSATRLGDTQYF
TRBV6-5	.	.	TRBJ1-5	TGTGCCAGCAGTTACCGTTACAGCAATCAGCCCCAGCATTTT	CASSYRYSNQPQHF
TRBV10-3	.	few	TRBJ1-1	TGTGCCATCAGTGAGGATGGGACGGGGAACACTGAAGCTTTCTTT	CAISEDGTGNTEAFF
TRBV27	TRBD1	.	TRBJ1-2	TGTGCCAGCAGTTTCTCCGGGACAGCTGGCTACACCTTC	CASSFSGTAGYTF
TRBV6-2/TRBV6-3	.	.	TRBJ2-3	TGTGCCAGCAATGGCGTGGGGGCAGATACGCAGTATTTT	CASNGVGADTQYF
TRBV5-4	.	few	TRBJ2-5	TGTGCCAGCAGCAGAGTGGGGAGGCAAGAGACCCAGTACTTC	CASSRVGRQETQYF
TRBV29-1	TRBD2	.	TRBJ2-1	TGCAGCGTTCACGGCGGACTAGCGGGGAGTAGCTCCTACAATGAGCAGTTCTTC	CSVHGGLAGSSSYNEQFF
TRBV7-9	TRBD1	.	TRBJ2-1	TGTGCCAGCAGCCCAAAACAGGGGAATGAGCAGTTCTTC	CASSPKQGNEQFF
TRBV7-2	TRBD2	few	TRBJ2-3	TGTGCCAGCAGACCCGCCGGACTAGCGACAGATACGCAGTATTTT	CASRPAGLATDTQYF
TRBV5-5	.	.	TRBJ2-7	TGTGCCAGCAGCCCCACACCCGGCCTCTCCTACGAGCAGTACTTC	CASSPTPGLSYEQYF
TRBV28	.	few	TRBJ2-7	TGTGCCAGCATCGGGGCAACCTCCTACGAGCAGTACTTC	CASIGATSYEQYF
TRBV10-3	.	.	TRBJ1-1	TGTGCCACCAGGTTTTTTGGCACTGAAGCTTTCTTT	CATRFFGTEAFF
TRBV7-9	.	.	TRBJ2-1	TGTGCCAGCAGGTGGGGAGATGAGCAGTTCTTC	CASRWGDEQFF
TRBV4-3	.	few	TRBJ1-5	TGCGCCAGCAGCCAGTACCCAGGGTCTAATCAGCCCCAGCATTTT	CASSQYPGSNQPQHF
TRBV6-6	TRBD1	few	TRBJ1-6	TGTGCCAGCAGCCTGGGGTCCGGACAGGGAAGAGGTTCACCCCTCCACTTT	CASSLGSGQGRGSPLHF
TRBV24-1	TRBD2	few	TRBJ2-1	TGTGCCACCAGTGATTTCAGCCCTTTCGGGGGGGTCTTC	CATSDFSPFGGVF
TRBV3-1	.	.	TRBJ2-7	TGTGCCAGCAGCCAAGTTAGCGTTTCGGGGAGCTACGAGCAGTACTTC	CASSQVSVSGSYEQYF
TRBV7-9	.	.	TRBJ2-3	TGTGCCAGCAGCTTAGTTGGCGGGGCCCCAGATACGCAGTATTTT	CASSLVGGAPDTQYF
TRBV5-1	TRBD2	few	TRBJ2-3	TGCGCCAGCAGCCTTCAGACTAGCGCCACAGATACGCAGTATTTT	CASSLQTSATDTQYF
TRBV4-1	.	few	TRBJ1-2	TGCGCCAGCAGCCAAGCCGGGAGCTACACCTTC	CASSQAGSYTF
TRBV5-1	.	few	TRBJ2-3	TGCGCCAGCAGCCGGGACGCTGGTACAGATACGCAGTATTTT	CASSRDAGTDTQYF
TRBV6-6	.	few	TRBJ1-3	TGTGCCAGCAGTTACTCGAGCAGGCCAGGAAACACCATATATTTT	CASSYSSRPGNTIYF
TRBV4-1	.	.	TRBJ1-1	TGCGCCAGCAGCCAAGGGGGGATGAACACTGAAGCTTTCTTT	CASSQGGMNTEAFF
TRBV11-2	.	.	TRBJ2-2	TGTGCCAGCAGCTGGTTTTGGGGAAAACGGGACACCGGGGAGCTGTTTTTT	CASSWFWGKRDTGELFF
TRBV9	.	.	TRBJ2-6	TGTGCCAGCAGCACACTGAGCTCTGGGGCCAACGTCCTGACTTTC	CASSTLSSGANVLTF
TRBV3-1	.	.	TRBJ2-3	TGTGCCAGCAGCCGTACTTCACAGGATACGCAGTATTTT	CASSRTSQDTQYF
TRBV6-5	TRBD1	.	TRBJ1-2	TGTGCCAGCATCAAAGGGACAGGCCCCTTCAGGCAGGGCTACACCTTC	CASIKGTGPFRQGYTF
TRBV2	.	few	TRBJ1-4	TGTGCCAGCCGACAATTCAGGGCGAAACTGTTTTTT	CASRQFRAKLFF
TRBV5-1	TRBD2	many	TRBJ2-3	TGCGCCAGCAGCTTGTCGACTAGCGGGGGGGCTACAGATACGCAGTATTTT	CASSLSTSGGATDTQYF
TRBV11-2	.	few	TRBJ2-5	TGTGCCAGCAGCGGCCGGGGGTTCGAGGGAGAGACCCAGTACTTC	CASSGRGFEGETQYF
TRBV6-2/TRBV6-3	.	few	TRBJ1-5	TGTGCCAGCAAGGAGAATAGCAATCAGCCCCAGCATTTT	CASKENSNQPQHF
TRBV6-1	.	.	TRBJ2-3	TGTGCCAGCAGTGAAGCGCGGCGGGAACCCACAGATACGCAGTATTTT	CASSEARREPTDTQYF
TRBV4-1	TRBD1	.	TRBJ1-6	TGCGCCAGCAGCCAAGACCTACAGGGGAAAAATTCACCCCTCCACTTT	CASSQDLQGKNSPLHF
TRBV19	.	.	TRBJ1-1	TGTGCCAGTAGTCCACAACGTTCCAGGGGCTACAACACTGAAGCTTTCTTT	CASSPQRSRGYNTEAFF
TRBV4-3	TRBD2	.	TRBJ2-3	TGCGCCAGCAGCCAAGTACTAGCGGGGGATAACACAGATACGCAGTATTTT	CASSQVLAGDNTDTQYF
TRBV4-3	.	.	TRBJ2-3	TGCGCCAGCAGCCAGAGGGTAGCGGTTTCGACAGATACGCAGTATTTT	CASSQRVAVSTDTQYF
TRBV19	.	few	TRBJ1-5	TGTGCCAGTAGCACCGCCCCCCACCAGCCCCAGCATTTT	CASSTAPHQPQHF
TRBV28	TRBD2	.	TRBJ2-1	TGTGCCAGCAGACCGTCCGGGACTAGCCCCCACAATGAGCAGTTCTTC	CASRPSGTSPHNEQFF
TRBV28	TRBD1	few	TRBJ2-5	TGTGCCAGCAGTTCACCGGGACAGCAAGAGACCCAGTACTTC	CASSSPGQQETQYF
TRBV7-8	.	many	TRBJ2-3	TGTGCCAGCAGCCGATCTAACAGGGCCACCACAGATACGCAGTATTTT	CASSRSNRATTDTQYF